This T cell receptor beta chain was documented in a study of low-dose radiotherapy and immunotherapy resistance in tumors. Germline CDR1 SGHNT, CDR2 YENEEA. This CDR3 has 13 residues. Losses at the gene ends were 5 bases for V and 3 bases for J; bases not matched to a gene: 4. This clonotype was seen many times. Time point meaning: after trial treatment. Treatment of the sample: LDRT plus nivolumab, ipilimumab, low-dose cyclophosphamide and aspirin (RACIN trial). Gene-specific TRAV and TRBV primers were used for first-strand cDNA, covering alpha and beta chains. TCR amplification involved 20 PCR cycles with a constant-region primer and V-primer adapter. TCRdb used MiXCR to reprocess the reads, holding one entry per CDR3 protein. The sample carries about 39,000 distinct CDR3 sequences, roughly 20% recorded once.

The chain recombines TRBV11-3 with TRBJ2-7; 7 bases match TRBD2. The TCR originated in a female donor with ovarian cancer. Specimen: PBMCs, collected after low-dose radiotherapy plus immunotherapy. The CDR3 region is CASSPIAGYEQYF. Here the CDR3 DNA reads TGTGCCAGCAGCCCAATAGCGGGCTACGAGCAGTACTTC.